The 3 T cell receptor beta chains reported below all come from one sample, sequenced in a study of T cells in Graves' hyperthyroidism and ophthalmopathy. TCR beta CDR3 regions were amplified from RNA transcripts. The HTBI primer set was used in a first-round RT-PCR of the TCR CDR3. TCRdb redid the calling of the multiplex PCR reads with MiXCR, one entry per CDR3 protein. The table has over 650,000 distinct CDR3 sequences, about 15% seen once. Sequenced input: blood. These receptors were collected from a man between 18 and 29 years old with Graves' hyperthyroidism.

In this sample, this clonotype turned up many times. This CDR3 is CASSLFGLDEQFF. The CDR3 DNA reads TGTGCCAGCAGCTTATTTGGGTTGGATGAGCAGTTCTTC. This chain joins TRBV7-8 and TRBJ2-1; D is uncertain. The V gene's germline CDR1 is SGHVS and CDR2 FQNEAQ. The CDR3 loop spans 13 amino acids. Trimming took off 2 bases at V and 8 bases at J, with 10 bases between the two ends.

The chain combines TRBV19 with TRBJ1-5; 9 positions agree with TRBD1. Unmatched junction bases numbered 13, after V lost 4 bases and J lost 6 bases. This CDR3 is 17 amino acids long. Germline CDR1 reads LNHDA; CDR2 reads SQIVND (reference sequence). CDR3: CASSTPPGQGLGQPQHF. As DNA, the CDR3 is TGTGCCAGTAGTACCCCGCCCGGACAGGGGCTCGGTCAGCCCCAGCATTTT.

This clonotype was detected ten times or more. The genes are TRBV20-1 and TRBJ1-4, with D unresolved. CDR1 and CDR2 from the germline V gene are DFQATT and SNEGSKA (reference sequence). The CDR3 extends over 15 amino acids. V lost 0 bases and J lost 5, with 13 bases in between. The CDR3 coding sequence is TGCAGTGCTAGAGATGCCGAAGCGGGAAATGAAAAACTGTTTTTT. Translated: CSARDAEAGNEKLFF.